This TCR beta chain was retrieved from a study of blood T cell repertoires in COVID-19. Profiled with immunoSEQ multiplex PCR; TCRdb holds only in-frame clones, not every one. In the table there are under 100,000 clones, 70% to 90% of which are singletons. This TCR derives from a man in his forties or fifties with acute or convalescent COVID-19. The sample taken for sequencing was peripheral blood.

DNA for the CDR3: TGTGCCAGCAGTTCAAATCAGCCCCAGCATTTT. As protein: CASSSNQPQHF. The V and J genes are TRBV12-3 or TRBV12-4 and TRBJ1-5; D gene unclear. The CDR3 totals 11 residues. The ends were cut back, 4 bases at V and 4 bases at J, with 2 bases in the middle.